A single sample gave rise to the 20 T cell receptor beta chains below, sequenced in a study of T cell responses to AZD1222 COVID-19 vaccine. This table comes from immunoSEQ multiplex PCR, and its TCRdb copy is limited to in-frame clones, with some not included. The repertoire holds 110,000 or so clones, with approximately 88% as singletons. Sequences were derived from peripheral blood, sampled 28 days after the second AZD1222 dose. The receptors shown here come from an adult who received the AZD1222 COVID-19 vaccine.

The chain's CDR3 is CASSDLAGEQFF. The DNA of the CDR3 is TGCGCCAGCAGTGACCTGGCGGGTGAGCAGTTCTTC. The rearrangement uses TRBV10-1 and TRBJ2-1, with D possibly TRBD2 on 5 matching bases. The CDR3 has 12 residues. Between the trimmed V and J ends, which lost 3 bases and 9 bases, there was a span of 9 bases. Germline V gives CDR1 WNHNN, CDR2 SYGVQD (reference sequence).

The chain joins TRBV5-1 to TRBJ1-1; the D gene is possibly TRBD1 (5 bases). The CDR3 has 15 residues. Trimming removed 5 bases at V and 0 bases at J, with 14 bases between. Per germline, CDR1 SGHRS and CDR2 YFSETQ. CDR3 coding DNA: TGCGCCAGCAGGGGGAGCTCGACAGTGAACACTGAAGCTTTCTTT. This gives the protein CASRGSSTVNTEAFF.

This clone is a singleton in its sample. V is TRBV7-2 and J is TRBJ2-2, with D maybe TRBD1 (5 bases). Trimming took 1 base from V and 1 from J, leaving 10 bases between them. CDR3 length: 16 residues. Looked up from germline, CDR1 is SGHTA and CDR2 is FQGNSA. The CDR3 loop is CASSLGRVRNTGELFF. CDR3 coding DNA: TGTGCCAGCAGCTTAGGCAGGGTTCGGAACACCGGGGAGCTGTTTTTT.

V gene TRBV10-2 combines with J gene TRBJ1-1; 9 positions match TRBD1. Trimming at V came to 2 bases and at J to 3 bases, leaving 4 bases not matched to a gene. The CDR3 runs 15 residues. CDR1 is WSHSY and CDR2 is SAAADI in the germline V gene. Written as DNA, the CDR3 is TGCGCCAGCAGTGAGCCCGGGACAGGGTACACTGAAGCTTTCTTT. Translated: CASSEPGTGYTEAFF.

The chain carries TRBV27 and TRBJ1-5; possible D gene TRBD1, 6 bases. Deletions cut 2 bases from V and 4 bases from J, with 9 bases between. Germline V gene sequence: CDR1 MNHEY, CDR2 SMNVEV (reference sequence). This CDR3 contains 14 residues. This CDR3 reads CASSLAGTNQPQHF. CDR3 in DNA: TGTGCCAGCAGTTTAGCAGGGACAAATCAGCCCCAGCATTTT.

This sequence joins TRBV7-8 and TRBJ2-1; TRBD1 is a possible D gene (6 bases). V lost 4 bases and J 7 bases, leaving 11 bases between the germline ends. CDR1 and CDR2 from the germline V gene are SGHVS and FQNEAQ. The CDR3 runs 13 residues. The CDR3 nucleotides read TGTGCCAGCAGCTCCAGGACAGTTAATGAGCAGTTCTTC. This encodes CASSSRTVNEQFF.

The V and J genes are TRBV2 and TRBJ2-2; 9 bases align to TRBD1. The CDR3 is made up of 17 amino acids. Germline V lookup: CDR1 SNHLY, CDR2 FYNNEI. V lost 5 bases, J lost 0 bases, and 7 bases stayed unmatched. The CDR3 coding sequence is TGTGCCAGCAGTCCCCGGGACAGGGACCCGAACACCGGGGAGCTGTTTTTT. Amino acids: CASSPRDRDPNTGELFF.

The chain employs TRBV11-2 and TRBJ1-1; no clear D. The V gene's germline CDR1 is SGHAT and CDR2 FQNNGV. Between the trimmed V and J ends, which lost 0 bases and 1 base, there was a span of 6 bases. The CDR3 has 14 amino acids. The CDR3 loop is CASSLDFGNTEAFF. The CDR3 nucleotides are TGTGCCAGCAGCTTAGATTTCGGGAACACTGAAGCTTTCTTT.

The chain joins TRBV6-5 to TRBJ1-1; D is undetermined. CDR3 size: 15 residues. V lost 6 bases, J lost 0 bases, and 14 bases lay in between. The germline gives CDR1 MNHEY, CDR2 SVGAGI. The CDR3 DNA reads as TGTGCCAGCAGGCAATCGGGGATTTTGAACACTGAAGCTTTCTTT. Protein sequence: CASRQSGILNTEAFF.

CDR3 amino acids: CASSYAGLSNQPQHF. The DNA of the CDR3 is TGTGCCAGCAGTTACGCCGGCCTCAGCAATCAGCCCCAGCATTTT. The chain links TRBV6-2 or TRBV6-3 to TRBJ1-5; the D is unclear. The ends were cut back, 2 bases at V and 1 base at J, with 9 bases in the middle. This CDR3 region has 15 residues. Germline loops: CDR1 MNHEY, CDR2 SVGEGT.

The count of this clone is one. The chain links TRBV6-5 to TRBJ1-1; the D gene is possibly TRBD1 (6 bases). CDR1 is MNHEY and CDR2 is SVGAGI in the germline V gene. The CDR3 is 15 residues long. The V gene lost 5 bases and the J gene lost 2 bases, with 15 bases spanning the gap. CDR3 nucleotides: TGTGCCAGCAGTATTGAAGGGGGGGGAAACACTGAAGCTTTCTTT. It yields the protein CASSIEGGGNTEAFF.

V usage is TRBV3-1 (or the pseudogene TRBV3-2) and J usage is TRBJ1-6; D unclear. From germline, CDR1 is LGHDT and CDR2 YNNKEL (reference sequence). Trimming left V 0 bases short and J 6 bases short, with 6 bases between. The CDR3 contains 14 residues. This CDR3 is CASSQEGANSPLHF. The CDR3 nucleotides read TGTGCCAGCAGCCAAGAGGGAGCTAATTCACCCCTCCACTTT.

The V call is TRBV14, the J call TRBJ2-7; possible D gene TRBD1, 6 bases. The CDR3 is made up of 14 amino acids. V gave up 3 bases and J gave up 4 bases, with 13 bases separating them. The germline gives CDR1 SGHDN, CDR2 FVKESK. In DNA, the CDR3 is TGTGCCAGCAGCCAGTTCGACAGGATATACGAGCAGTACTTC. Its protein is CASSQFDRIYEQYF.

The genes are TRBV10-3 and TRBJ1-2; D gene uncertain. Trimming shortened V by 2 bases and J by 4 bases, and 11 bases separated the two germline ends. Germline CDR1 reads ENHRY; CDR2 reads SYGVKD. The CDR3 loop spans 14 amino acids. CDR3 coding DNA: TGTGCCATCAGTGAGGTCGCAGCTCTCTATGGCTACACCTTC. This translates into CAISEVAALYGYTF.

The V and J genes are TRBV29-1 and TRBJ1-1, with D possibly matching TRBD1 (6 bases). V was clipped by 4 bases and J by 9 bases, with 9 bases between them. The CDR3 contains 10 residues. The germline V gene encodes CDR1 SQVTM and CDR2 ANQGSEA. This CDR3 reads CSVVWDKAFF. Here the CDR3 DNA reads TGCAGCGTTGTGTGGGACAAAGCTTTCTTT.

The J gene is TRBJ2-7, the V gene TRBV3-1 (or the pseudogene TRBV3-2), with a weak D call TRBD2 (6 bases). Looked up from germline, CDR1 is LGHDT and CDR2 is YNNKEL (reference sequence). The CDR3 length is 13 residues. Trimming cost V 7 bases and J 7 bases, with 17 bases left between them. CDR3 DNA sequence: TGTGCCAGCACCTCCGGGAGTTCGGGTGAGCAGTACTTC. Translation gives CASTSGSSGEQYF.

The rearrangement uses TRBV2 and TRBJ2-7, with TRBD1 as a possible D gene (6 bases). Germline CDR1 reads SNHLY; CDR2 reads FYNNEI. This CDR3 is 14 amino acids long. Trimming shortened V by 3 bases and J by 0 bases, and 9 bases separated the two germline ends. This CDR3 is CASSDRGSSYEQYF. CDR3 DNA sequence: TGTGCCAGCAGTGACAGGGGAAGCTCCTACGAGCAGTACTTC.

The genes are TRBV20-1 and TRBJ2-7, with unresolved D. Germline-derived CDR1 and CDR2 are DFQATT and SNEGSKA (reference sequence). Trimming shortened V by 3 bases and J by 6 bases, and 12 bases separated the two germline ends. The CDR3 length is 12 residues. This CDR3 reads CSASRQTPEQYF. CDR3 nucleotide sequence: TGCAGTGCTAGTAGGCAGACACCCGAGCAGTACTTC.

V and J are TRBV19 and TRBJ2-2; tentative D call: TRBD1 (6 bases). The germline V gene encodes CDR1 LNHDA and CDR2 SQIVND (reference sequence). V lost 5 bases and J 7 bases, leaving 8 bases between the germline ends. The CDR3 length is 12 residues. The CDR3 reads CASSLQGGELFF. CDR3 in DNA: TGTGCCAGTAGTCTACAGGGCGGGGAGCTGTTTTTT.

The chain employs TRBV24-1 and TRBJ2-3; D gene uncertain. V was cut by 0 bases and J by 0 bases, with 9 bases left in between. The germline gives CDR1 KGHDR, CDR2 SFDVKD. This CDR3 contains 16 residues. CDR3 sequence: CATSDLMGVSTDTQYF. DNA for the CDR3: TGTGCCACCAGTGATTTGATGGGTGTTAGCACAGATACGCAGTATTTT.